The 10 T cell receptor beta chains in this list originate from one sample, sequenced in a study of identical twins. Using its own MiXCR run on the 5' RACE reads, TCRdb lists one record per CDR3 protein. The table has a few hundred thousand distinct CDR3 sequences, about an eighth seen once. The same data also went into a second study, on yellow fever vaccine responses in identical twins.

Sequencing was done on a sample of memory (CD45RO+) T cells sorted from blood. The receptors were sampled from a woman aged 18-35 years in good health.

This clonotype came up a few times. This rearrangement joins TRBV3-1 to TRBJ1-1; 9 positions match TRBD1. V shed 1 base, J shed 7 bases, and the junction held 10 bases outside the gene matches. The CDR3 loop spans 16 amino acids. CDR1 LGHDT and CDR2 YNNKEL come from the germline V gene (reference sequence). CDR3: CASSQVLRTGVNEAFF. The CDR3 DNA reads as TGTGCCAGCAGCCAAGTCCTCCGGACAGGGGTTAATGAAGCTTTCTTT.

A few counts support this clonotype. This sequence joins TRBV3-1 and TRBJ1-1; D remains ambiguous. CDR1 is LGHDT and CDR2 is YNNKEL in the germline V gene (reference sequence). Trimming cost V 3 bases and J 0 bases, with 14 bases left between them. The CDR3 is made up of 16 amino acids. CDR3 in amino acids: CASSQYSLSLNTEAFF. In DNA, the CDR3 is TGTGCCAGCAGCCAGTACTCCTTATCCTTGAACACTGAAGCTTTCTTT.

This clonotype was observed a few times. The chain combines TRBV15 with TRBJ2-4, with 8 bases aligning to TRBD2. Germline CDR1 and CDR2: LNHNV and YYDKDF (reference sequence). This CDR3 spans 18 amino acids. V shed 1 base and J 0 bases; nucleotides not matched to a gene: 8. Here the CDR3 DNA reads TGTGCCACCAGCAGAGGGGGGAGTCTAGCGGGAGCCAAAAACATTCAGTACTTC. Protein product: CATSRGGSLAGAKNIQYF. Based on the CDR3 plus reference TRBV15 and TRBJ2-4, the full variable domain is DAMVIQNPRYQVTQFGKPVTLSCSQTLNHNVMYWYQQKSSQAPKLLFHYYDKDFNNEADTPDNFQSRRPNTSFCFLDIRSPGLGDTAMYLCATSRGGSLAGAKNIQYFGAGTRLSVL.

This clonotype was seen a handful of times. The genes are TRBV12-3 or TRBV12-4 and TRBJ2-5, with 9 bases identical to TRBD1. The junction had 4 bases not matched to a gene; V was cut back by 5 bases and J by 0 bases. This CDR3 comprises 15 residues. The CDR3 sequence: CASSPGQGYQETQYF. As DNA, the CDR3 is TGTGCCAGCAGTCCGGGACAGGGATACCAAGAGACCCAGTACTTC.

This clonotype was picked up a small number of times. The DNA of the CDR3 is TGTGCCAGCAGCTTGGGCCGGTCGCTTCAAGAGACCCAGTACTTC. Amino acids: CASSLGRSLQETQYF. J is TRBJ2-5 and V is TRBV5-6; D is ambiguous. The CDR3 is 15 residues long. From germline, CDR1 is SGHDT and CDR2 YYEEEE. The ends were cut back, 0 bases at V and 2 bases at J, with 11 bases in the middle.

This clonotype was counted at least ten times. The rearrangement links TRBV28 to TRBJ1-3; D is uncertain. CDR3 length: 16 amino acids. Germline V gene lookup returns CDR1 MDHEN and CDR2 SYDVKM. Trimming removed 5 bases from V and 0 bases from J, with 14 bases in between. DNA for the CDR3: TGTGCCAGCAGTCCCTCCTTCGGGAGCTCTGGAAACACCATATATTTT. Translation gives CASSPSFGSSGNTIYF.

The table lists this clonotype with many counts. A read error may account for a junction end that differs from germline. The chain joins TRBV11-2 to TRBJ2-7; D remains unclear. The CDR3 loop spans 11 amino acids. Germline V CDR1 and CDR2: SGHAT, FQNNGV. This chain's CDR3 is CASSLVDEQYF. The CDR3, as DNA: TGCGCCAGCAGCTTGGTCGACGAGCAGTACTTC.

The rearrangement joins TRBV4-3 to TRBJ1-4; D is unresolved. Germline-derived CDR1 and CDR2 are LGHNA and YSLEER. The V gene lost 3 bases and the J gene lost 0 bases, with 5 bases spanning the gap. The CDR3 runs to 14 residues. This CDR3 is CASSHRATNEKLFF. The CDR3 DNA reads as TGCGCCAGCAGCCATCGAGCAACTAATGAAAAACTGTTTTTT.

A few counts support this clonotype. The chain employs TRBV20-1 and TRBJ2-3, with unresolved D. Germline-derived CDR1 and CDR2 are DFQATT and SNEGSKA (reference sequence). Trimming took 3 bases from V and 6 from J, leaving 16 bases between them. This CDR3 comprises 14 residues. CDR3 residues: CSASHKLVVDTQYF. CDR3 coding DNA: TGCAGTGCTAGCCATAAATTAGTAGTCGATACGCAGTATTTT.

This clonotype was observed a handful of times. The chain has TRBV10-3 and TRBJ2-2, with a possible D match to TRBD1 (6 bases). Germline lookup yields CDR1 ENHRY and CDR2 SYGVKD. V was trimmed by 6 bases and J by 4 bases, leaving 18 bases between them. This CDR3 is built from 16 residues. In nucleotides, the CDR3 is TGTGCCATCAGGAAAACCACAGGGTTGACCACCGGGGAGCTGTTTTTT. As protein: CAIRKTTGLTTGELFF.